The 4 T cell receptor beta chains below were found in one sample sequenced in a study of control samples from healthy donors and cancer patients. Profiled with immunoSEQ multiplex PCR; TCRdb holds only in-frame clones, not every one. The repertoire holds 120,000 or so clones, around 87% seen once, with around 3% in the top ten. Sequencing was done on a sample of blood. These receptors were obtained from a man in his sixties in good health.

The CDR3 nucleotides read TGTGCCAGCTCACCAGAAATGCGGACTAGCGGGGGCCCAGGGACCGGGGAGCTGTTTTTT. This encodes CASSPEMRTSGGPGTGELFF. J is TRBJ2-2 and V is TRBV18; 13 nucleotides align to TRBD2. The CDR3 totals 20 residues. Germline V CDR1 and CDR2: KGHSH, LQKENI. V was pared by 2 bases and J by 5 bases, with 14 bases of the junction left unmatched.

This chain joins TRBV28 and TRBJ2-5; D may be TRBD1 (6 bases). V was trimmed by 1 base and J by 5 bases, leaving 11 bases between them. Germline CDR1 MDHEN, CDR2 SYDVKM. The CDR3 length is 14 residues. The CDR3 reads CASSLSGAQETQYF. The CDR3 DNA follows: TGTGCCAGCAGTTTATCAGGGGCCCAGGAGACCCAGTACTTC. Full variable domain (rest looked up from reference TRBV28 and TRBJ2-5): DVKVTQSSRYLVKRTGEKVFLECVQDMDHENMFWYRQDPGLGLRLIYFSYDVKMKEKGDIPEGYSVSREKKERFSLILESASTNQTSMYLCASSLSGAQETQYFGPGTRLLVL.

Points on this clone: Other DNA variants within this sample encode the same CDR3. The V gene is TRBV10-3, the J gene TRBJ1-2; D might be TRBD1 (5 bases). Germline values: CDR1 ENHRY, CDR2 SYGVKD. The CDR3 sequence is 13 residues long. Deletions cut 2 bases from V and 5 bases from J, with 9 bases between. CDR3: CAISERGGYGYTF. The CDR3 bases are TGTGCCATCAGTGAGAGGGGTGGGTATGGCTACACCTTC.

The rearrangement links TRBV7-2 to TRBJ1-4, with D possibly being TRBD1 (6 bases). This CDR3 comprises 15 residues. V lost 5 bases and J 2 bases, leaving 12 bases between the germline ends. The germline V gene has CDR1 SGHTA and CDR2 FQGNSA. Written as DNA, the CDR3 is TGTGCCAGCAGCCTACAACAGGGCACTAATGAAAAACTGTTTTTT. Translating it yields CASSLQQGTNEKLFF.